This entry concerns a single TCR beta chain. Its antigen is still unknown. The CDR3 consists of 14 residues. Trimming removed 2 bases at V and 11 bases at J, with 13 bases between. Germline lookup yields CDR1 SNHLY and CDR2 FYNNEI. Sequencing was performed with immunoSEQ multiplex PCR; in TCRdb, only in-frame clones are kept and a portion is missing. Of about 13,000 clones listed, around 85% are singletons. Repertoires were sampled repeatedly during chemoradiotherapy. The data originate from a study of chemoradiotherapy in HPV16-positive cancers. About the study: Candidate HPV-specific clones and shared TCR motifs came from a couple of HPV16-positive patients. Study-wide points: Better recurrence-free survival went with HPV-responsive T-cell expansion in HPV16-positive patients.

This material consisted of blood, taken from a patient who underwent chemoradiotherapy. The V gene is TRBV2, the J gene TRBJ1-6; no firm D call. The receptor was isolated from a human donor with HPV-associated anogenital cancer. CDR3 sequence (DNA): TGTGCCAGCAGTGAATTCCCTCGCGGGACACCCCTCCACTTT. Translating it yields CASSEFPRGTPLHF.